One and the same sample provided the 30 T cell receptor beta chains below, sequenced in a study of PD-1 blockade in classical Hodgkin lymphoma. Clones were read by immunoSEQ multiplex PCR, and TCRdb kept only the in-frame ones, dropping some. The sample includes approximately 93,000 clones, approximately 78% of them seen just once. The time point denotes: cycle 4 day 1 (C4D1), after 6 weeks of nivolumab. After autologous stem cell transplantation all patients relapsed, and prior brentuximab vedotin exposure differed between cohorts. The specimen comprised peripheral blood mononuclear cells (PBMCs), sampled before the fourth cycle of nivolumab. The receptors were gathered from a human donor with classical Hodgkin lymphoma.

This rearrangement joins TRBV7-2 to TRBJ2-5; TRBD1 matches at 8 bases. The trim removed 5 bases at V and 2 bases at J, leaving 7 bases unmatched. Germline CDR1 and CDR2: SGHTA and FQGNSA. The CDR3 totals 15 residues. The DNA of the CDR3 is TGTGCCAGCAGCCCCTGGACAGGGAAACAAGAGACCCAGTACTTC. This translates into CASSPWTGKQETQYF.

The chain couples TRBV9 to TRBJ2-5; D could derive from TRBD1 or TRBD2 (6 bases each). V shed 4 bases and J shed 2 bases, with 9 bases lying between them. This CDR3 is 13 amino acids long. CDR1 and CDR2 (germline): SGDLS, YYNGEE. CDR3 amino acids: CASSPGAQETQYF. DNA of the CDR3: TGTGCCAGCAGCCCGGGGGCACAAGAGACCCAGTACTTC. The full variable domain, in which reference TRBV9 and TRBJ2-5 provide the parts outside the CDR3, is DSGVTQTPKHLITATGQRVTLRCSPRSGDLSVYWYQQSLDQGLQFLIQYYNGEERAKGNILERFSAQQFPDLHSELNLSSLELGDSALYFCASSPGAQETQYFGPGTRLLVL.

The gene calls are TRBV21-1 and TRBJ2-5; the DNA was not compared with TRBD2, the D call given in the table. TRBV21-1 is tagged as a pseudogene. CDR3 size: 15 residues. The CDR3 spells CASSNSGGYGETQYF. The CDR3 coding sequence is TGTGCCAGCAGCAACAGCGGGGGCTACGGAGAGACCCAGTACTTC.

This chain joins TRBV2 and TRBJ1-6; no firm D call. Looked up from germline, CDR1 is SNHLY and CDR2 is FYNNEI. The CDR3 length is 11 residues. The ends were cut back, 8 bases at V and 5 bases at J, with 4 bases in the middle. The CDR3 DNA reads TGTGCCAGCGGGAATAATTCACCCCTCCACTTT. Translating it yields CASGNNSPLHF.

The J gene is TRBJ2-1, the V gene TRBV7-8; 8 bases align to TRBD1. With 5 bases clipped from V and 7 bases from J, the junction kept 13 bases outside the gene matches. This CDR3 is 16 amino acids long. Germline V gene sequence: CDR1 SGHVS, CDR2 FQNEAQ. The DNA of the CDR3 is TGTGCCAGCAGCCCCCATGGGCAGGGGGCAGGAAATGAGCAGTTCTTC. It yields the protein CASSPHGQGAGNEQFF.

J is TRBJ1-4 and V is TRBV5-4; D is undetermined. The germline V and J ends were trimmed by 2 bases and 8 bases, with 16 bases remaining between them. CDR3 length: 15 amino acids. Germline CDR1 is SGHNT and CDR2 is YYREEE (reference sequence). CDR3 bases: TGTGCCAGCAGCTTTACCCCCGGTATCGGCGAAAAACTGTTTTTT. As protein: CASSFTPGIGEKLFF.

The V gene is TRBV2, the J gene TRBJ2-2, with D unclear. The CDR3 is made up of 13 amino acids. Per the germline V gene, CDR1 is SNHLY and CDR2 is FYNNEI. V was clipped by 1 base and J by 7 bases, with 7 bases between them. CDR3 bases: TGTGCCAGCAGTGAAGAGGGCATCGGGGAGCTGTTTTTT. Its protein product is CASSEEGIGELFF.

The chain employs TRBV15 and TRBJ2-7, with a possible D match to TRBD1 (5 bases). V lost 8 bases, J lost 4 bases, and 12 bases lay in between. Germline values: CDR1 LNHNV, CDR2 YYDKDF (reference sequence). This CDR3 is built from 12 residues. CDR3 nucleotides: TGTGCCACCGGGTGGGGCGGTTACGAGCAGTACTTC. It yields the protein CATGWGGYEQYF.

The rearrangement links TRBV27 to TRBJ2-7; D gene uncertain. The CDR3 spans 14 residues. The ends were cut back, 3 bases at V and 3 bases at J, with 12 bases in the middle. Germline-derived CDR1 and CDR2 are MNHEY and SMNVEV (reference sequence). CDR3 nucleotide sequence: TGTGCCAGCAGTTTTGGCATAAGCCTCTACGAGCAGTACTTC. The encoded protein is CASSFGISLYEQYF.

The chain couples TRBV12-5 to TRBJ2-2; 8 nucleotides align to TRBD1. This CDR3 is 14 amino acids long. From germline, CDR1 is LGHNT and CDR2 FRNRAP. V shed 6 bases and J 6 bases; nucleotides not matched to a gene: 6. The CDR3 bases are TGTGCTAGTGGCCAGGGGGCGCTCGCCGGGGAGCTGTTTTTT. Translated, it gives CASGQGALAGELFF. Filled out from reference TRBV12-5 and TRBJ2-2, the complete variable domain reads DARVTQTPRHKVTEMGQEVTMRCQPILGHNTVFWYRQTMMQGLELLAYFRNRAPLDDSGMPKDRFSAEMPDATLATLKIQPSEPRDSAVYFCASGQGALAGELFFGEGSRLTVL.

As to this clone: In the same sample, other DNA sequences code for this CDR3. The chain links TRBV7-3 to TRBJ2-5; perhaps D is TRBD1 or TRBD2 (5 bases each). Per the germline V gene, CDR1 is SGHTA and CDR2 is FQGTGA. There are 13 residues in the CDR3. V lost 2 bases and J lost 4, with 8 bases in between. As DNA, the CDR3 is TGTGCCAGCAGCTTAGGGGCGGGAGAGACCCAGTACTTC. Its translation: CASSLGAGETQYF.

The genes are TRBV19 and TRBJ2-1, with a tentative D call TRBD1 (5 bases). The CDR3 is 14 amino acids. V lost 3 bases to trimming and J lost 6 bases, with 12 bases between them. From germline, CDR1 is LNHDA and CDR2 SQIVND (reference sequence). The CDR3 region is CASSMKGRRNEQFF. DNA for the CDR3: TGTGCCAGTAGTATGAAGGGGCGACGCAATGAGCAGTTCTTC.

The genes are TRBV6-1 and TRBJ1-1; 8 bases match TRBD1. Germline V lookup: CDR1 MNHNS, CDR2 SASEGT. V was clipped by 4 bases and J by 4 bases; unmatched bases: 5. The CDR3 is made up of 14 amino acids. CDR3: CASSVQGAGTEAFF. CDR3 DNA: TGTGCCAGCAGTGTCCAGGGGGCGGGCACTGAAGCTTTCTTT.

V usage is TRBV5-4 and J usage is TRBJ2-5, with unresolved D. The CDR3 has 13 amino acids. Trimming removed 4 bases from V and 1 base from J, with 8 bases in between. Germline V gene lookup returns CDR1 SGHNT and CDR2 YYREEE (reference sequence). The CDR3 reads CASSVVGQETQYF. Here the CDR3 DNA reads TGTGCCAGCAGCGTGGTTGGCCAAGAGACCCAGTACTTC. The whole variable domain, remainder taken from reference TRBV5-4 and TRBJ2-5, is ETGVTQSPTHLIKTRGQQVTLRCSSQSGHNTVSWYQQALGQGPQFIFQYYREEENGRGNFPPRFSGLQFPNYSSELNVNALELDDSALYLCASSVVGQETQYFGPGTRLLVL.

This chain links TRBV7-9 with TRBJ1-1, with D possibly TRBD1 on 5 matching bases. V gave up 5 bases and J gave up 2 bases, with 18 bases separating them. Germline V gene sequence: CDR1 SEHNR, CDR2 FQNEAQ (reference sequence). The CDR3 totals 16 residues. The CDR3 reads CASSPAPGRTNTEAFF. In DNA, the CDR3 is TGTGCCAGCAGCCCCGCCCCGGGACGGACAAACACTGAAGCTTTCTTT.

The chain combines TRBV4-1 with TRBJ2-1, with 7 positions matching TRBD2. CDR1 is MGHRA and CDR2 is YSYEKL in the germline V gene. This CDR3 region has 12 residues. After removal of 4 bases from V and 15 bases from J, the junction contained 9 bases not matched to a gene. In nucleotides, the CDR3 is TGCGCCAGCAGCCCAACGGGGGGAGTTCGGTTCTTC. Translation gives CASSPTGGVRFF.

This clone was counted ten times or more. V and J are TRBV5-1 and TRBJ2-7, with 9 bases aligning to TRBD1. This CDR3 has 14 residues. From germline, CDR1 is SGHRS and CDR2 YFSETQ. With 3 bases clipped from V and 5 bases from J, the junction kept 6 bases outside the gene matches. In DNA, the CDR3 is TGCGCCAGCAGCTCGCCCGGGACAGGGAACGAGCAGTACTTC. Residues: CASSSPGTGNEQYF.

The V gene is TRBV9, the J gene TRBJ1-4; D may be TRBD1 (5 bases). The V gene's germline CDR1 is SGDLS and CDR2 YYNGEE. V shed 0 bases and J shed 8 bases, with 14 bases lying between them. The CDR3 length is 15 residues. CDR3 region: CASSVEGRTGEKLFF. CDR3 bases: TGTGCCAGCAGCGTAGAGGGGAGAACGGGAGAAAAACTGTTTTTT.

The J gene is TRBJ1-4, the V gene TRBV19, with D maybe TRBD1 (6 bases). The CDR3 spans 15 residues. With 4 bases removed from V and 0 bases from J, the gap between germline ends came to 9 bases. Germline loops: CDR1 LNHDA, CDR2 SQIVND (reference sequence). DNA of the CDR3: TGTGCCAGTAGTACCGGACAGACAACTAATGAAAAACTGTTTTTT. This translates into CASSTGQTTNEKLFF.

The rearrangement links TRBV6-4 to TRBJ2-3, with D unclear. Between the trimmed V and J ends, which lost 5 bases and 2 bases, there was a span of 14 bases. The CDR3 consists of 15 residues. Germline loops: CDR1 MRHNA, CDR2 SNTAGT. The CDR3 here is CASSRLGLNTDTQYF. DNA for the CDR3: TGTGCCAGCAGTCGCCTCGGGCTTAACACAGATACGCAGTATTTT.

Regarding this clone: This sample also contains other DNA sequences that code for the same CDR3. The rearrangement links TRBV5-6 to TRBJ1-2, with D tentatively TRBD1 (6 bases). Trimming cost V 2 bases and J 5 bases, with 7 bases left between them. In germline, CDR1 is SGHDT, CDR2 YYEEEE. This CDR3 is built from 12 residues. Written as DNA, the CDR3 is TGTGCCAGCAGCTTTGGACAGTATGGCTACACCTTC. Residues: CASSFGQYGYTF.

CDR3 nucleotide sequence: TGTGCCAGCAGTTATAGGACTAGCGGGTTGGCTGAGCAGTTCTTC. Protein: CASSYRTSGLAEQFF. The chain combines TRBV28 with TRBJ2-1, with 11 bases lining up with TRBD2. The length of the CDR3 is 15 residues. Germline CDR1 MDHEN, CDR2 SYDVKM. The junction had 8 bases not matched to a gene; V was cut back by 4 bases and J by 9 bases.

This chain joins TRBV5-4 and TRBJ2-6; D is unresolved. The CDR3 spans 15 residues. Germline values: CDR1 SGHNT, CDR2 YYREEE (reference sequence). Trimming left V 0 bases short and J 0 bases short, with 4 bases between. The CDR3 here is CASSLGSSGANVLTF. DNA of the CDR3: TGTGCCAGCAGCTTGGGGAGCTCTGGGGCCAACGTCCTGACTTTC.

The chain recombines TRBV6-6 with TRBJ2-5; D tentatively reads TRBD1 or TRBD2 (5 bases each). V was cut by 6 bases and J by 2 bases, with 16 bases left in between. This CDR3 is 15 amino acids long. CDR1 and CDR2 from the germline V gene are MNHNY and SVGAGI (reference sequence). The CDR3 sequence: CASRRLSGGQETQYF. CDR3 in DNA: TGTGCCAGCAGGCGACTCTCTGGGGGACAAGAGACCCAGTACTTC.

The V gene is TRBV2, the J gene TRBJ2-2, with 10 bases lining up with TRBD2. The germline CDR1 and CDR2 sequences are SNHLY and FYNNEI. CDR3 length: 15 amino acids. J gave up 5 bases and V 4 bases, and 4 bases lay outside the gene matches. The CDR3: CASSGTSGVTGELFF. The CDR3 region has the DNA TGTGCCAGCAGTGGCACTAGCGGGGTTACCGGGGAGCTGTTTTTT.

This chain connects TRBV7-6 to TRBJ2-5, with TRBD2 as a possible D gene (5 bases). Germline assignment: CDR1 SGHVS and CDR2 FNYEAQ. The V gene lost 1 base and the J gene lost 1 base, with 13 bases spanning the gap. This CDR3 is built from 16 residues. The chain's CDR3 is CASSLGTRGGQETQYF. CDR3 DNA sequence: TGTGCCAGCAGCTTAGGAACTAGAGGAGGCCAAGAGACCCAGTACTTC.

The genes are TRBV7-9 and TRBJ1-5; TRBD1 is a possible D gene (6 bases). The CDR3 consists of 15 residues. Trimming left V 0 bases short and J 3 bases short, with 9 bases between. From germline, CDR1 is SEHNR and CDR2 FQNEAQ (reference sequence). This CDR3 reads CASSLARDINQPQHF. The CDR3 bases are TGTGCCAGCAGCTTAGCCCGGGACATCAATCAGCCCCAGCATTTT.

The table lists this clone with a few counts. V is TRBV7-2 and J is TRBJ2-5; TRBD2 is a possible D gene (6 bases). The V and J ends lost 6 bases and 6 bases respectively, with 11 bases between them. Looked up from germline, CDR1 is SGHTA and CDR2 is FQGNSA. This CDR3 has 12 residues. CDR3 residues: CASRRDAKTQYF. The CDR3 coding sequence is TGTGCCAGCAGGCGGGACGCGAAGACCCAGTACTTC.

The chain recombines TRBV7-6 with TRBJ2-7, with D perhaps matching TRBD2 (5 bases). The CDR3 length is 15 residues. V was clipped by 1 base and J by 3 bases, with 13 bases between them. Germline CDR1 SGHVS, CDR2 FNYEAQ. The CDR3 region is CASSLGERNFYEQYF. The CDR3 nucleotides are TGTGCCAGCAGCTTAGGGGAGCGGAATTTCTACGAGCAGTACTTC. Full variable domain (missing parts from reference TRBV7-6 and TRBJ2-7): GAGVSQSPRYKVTKRGQDVALRCDPISGHVSLYWYRQALGQGPEFLTYFNYEAQQDKSGLPNDRFSAERPEGSISTLTIQRTEQRDSAMYRCASSLGERNFYEQYFGPGTRLTVT.

This clone was found once. The J gene is TRBJ2-7, the V gene TRBV4-1; possible D gene TRBD1, 5 bases. The germline V gene has CDR1 MGHRA and CDR2 YSYEKL. The CDR3 is 16 residues long. With 2 bases removed from V and 3 bases from J, the gap between germline ends came to 17 bases. This CDR3 reads CASSQNPTDMNYEQYF. As DNA, the CDR3 is TGCGCCAGCAGCCAAAATCCCACGGACATGAACTACGAGCAGTACTTC.